Each of the 6 T cell receptor beta chains below was sequenced from the same sample in a study of blood T cell repertoires in COVID-19. Measured with immunoSEQ multiplex PCR; TCRdb has only the in-frame clones, and not every one. This sample yields about 190,000 clones, of which around 90% are seen a single time; about 4.5% belongs to the top ten. The sample was peripheral blood. The receptor source for this set is a human donor in a cohort sampled during active COVID-19.

V gene TRBV2 combines with J gene TRBJ2-3, with 8 bases matching TRBD1. The CDR3 sequence is 14 residues long. With 5 bases clipped from V and 0 bases from J, the junction kept 1 base outside the gene matches. The germline gives CDR1 SNHLY, CDR2 FYNNEI. CDR3 coding DNA: TGTGCCAGCAGTCACAGGGGGAGCACAGATACGCAGTATTTT. Encoded protein: CASSHRGSTDTQYF.

This chain joins TRBV7-2 and TRBJ2-1; 12 bases fit TRBD2. CDR1 SGHTA and CDR2 FQGNSA come from the germline V gene. The CDR3 runs 14 residues. Trimming at V came to 8 bases and at J to 7 bases, leaving 6 bases not matched to a gene. The CDR3 sequence: CASGLAGGWNEQFF. The CDR3 DNA reads TGTGCCAGCGGCCTAGCGGGGGGGTGGAATGAGCAGTTCTTC.

This clone was found a few times. Within the sample, other DNA sequences also encode this same CDR3. This chain joins TRBV5-6 and TRBJ1-2, with TRBD1 as a possible D gene (6 bases). Germline V lookup: CDR1 SGHDT, CDR2 YYEEEE. V dropped 2 bases and J dropped 6 bases, with 14 bases sitting between them. The CDR3 is made up of 14 amino acids. CDR3 sequence reads: CASSFVRGSDGYTF. The CDR3 DNA reads TGTGCCAGCAGCTTCGTCAGGGGTAGTGATGGCTACACCTTC. The complete variable domain, with remaining parts taken from reference TRBV5-6 and TRBJ1-2, reads DAGVTQSPTHLIKTRGQQVTLRCSPKSGHDTVSWYQQALGQGPQFIFQYYEEEERQRGNFPDRFSGHQFPNYSSELNVNALLLGDSALYLCASSFVRGSDGYTFGSGTRLTVV.

This chain uses TRBV6-2 or TRBV6-3 with TRBJ1-1; D might be TRBD1 (6 bases). V was cut by 6 bases and J by 0 bases, with 17 bases left in between. CDR1 is MNHEY, CDR2 SVGEGT, per germline. The CDR3 loop spans 16 amino acids. This chain's CDR3 is CASSKGGVALNTEAFF. The CDR3 DNA sequence: TGTGCCAGCAGCAAGGGGGGGGTTGCCTTGAACACTGAAGCTTTCTTT.

The V call is TRBV9, the J call TRBJ2-7; 10 nucleotides match TRBD2. The CDR3 runs to 16 residues. The germline V gene has CDR1 SGDLS and CDR2 YYNGEE. Trimming removed 0 bases from V and 1 base from J; junction bases left unmatched: 4. The CDR3 here is CASSVGIAGGSYEQYF. CDR3 coding DNA: TGTGCCAGCAGCGTAGGAATAGCGGGGGGTTCCTACGAGCAGTACTTC.

The chain combines TRBV4-1 with TRBJ1-2; D may be TRBD1 (5 bases). With 1 base removed from V and 5 bases from J, the gap between germline ends came to 20 bases. The germline gives CDR1 MGHRA, CDR2 YSYEKL. This CDR3 is 17 amino acids long. The CDR3 nucleotides read TGCGCCAGCAGCCAAGGTATCCTCGGACAAGCCTTTTATGGCTACACCTTC. Amino acids: CASSQGILGQAFYGYTF.